This T cell receptor (beta chain) came from a study of glioma-infiltrating T cells. The study's findings and limits: Non-neoplastic patients had below-expected tissue-blood divergence, while all gliomas exceeded expectation.

J gave up 2 bases and V 1 base, and 10 bases lay outside the gene matches. Germline assignment: CDR1 SGHNT and CDR2 YYREEE (reference sequence). CDR3 size: 17 residues. TCR alpha and beta CDR3 regions were amplified from RNA using iRepertoire nested multiplex PCR. TCRdb ran MiXCR on the multiplex PCR reads and lists one entry per CDR3 protein. Among around 390,000 distinct CDR3 sequences listed, around 45% were seen once. This clonotype showed up just a few times. No antigen is known for it. This sequence originates from a human donor with low-grade glioma or glioblastoma, undergoing nonglioma brain surgery, or in good health (not recorded which). The specimen was glioma tissue, nonneoplastic brain tissue, or PBMCs (not recorded which). The genes are TRBV5-4 and TRBJ2-7, with 9 bases identical to TRBD2. CDR3 DNA: TGTGCCAGCAGCTTGAAGAGTGGGCCTAGCGGGGCCTACGAGCAGTACTTC. Its protein product is CASSLKSGPSGAYEQYF.